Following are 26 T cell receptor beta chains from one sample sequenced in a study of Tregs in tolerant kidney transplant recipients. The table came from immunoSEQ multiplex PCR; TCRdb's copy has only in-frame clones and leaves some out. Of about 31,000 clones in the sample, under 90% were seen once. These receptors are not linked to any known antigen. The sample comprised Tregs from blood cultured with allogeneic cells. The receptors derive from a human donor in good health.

In DNA form, the CDR3 reads TGCGCCAGCAGCCAAGATTATAACACTGAAGCTTTCTTT. This codes for CASSQDYNTEAFF. The V and J genes are TRBV4-3 and TRBJ1-1; no clear D gene. This CDR3 region has 13 residues. Trimming removed 0 bases at V and 2 bases at J, with 4 bases between. In germline, CDR1 is LGHNA, CDR2 YSLEER.

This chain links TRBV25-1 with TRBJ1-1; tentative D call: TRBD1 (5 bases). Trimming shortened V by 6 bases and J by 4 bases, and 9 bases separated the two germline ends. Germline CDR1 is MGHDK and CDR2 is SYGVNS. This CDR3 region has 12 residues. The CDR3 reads CASRSGFTEAFF. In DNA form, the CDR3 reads TGTGCCAGCAGGTCAGGGTTCACTGAAGCTTTCTTT.

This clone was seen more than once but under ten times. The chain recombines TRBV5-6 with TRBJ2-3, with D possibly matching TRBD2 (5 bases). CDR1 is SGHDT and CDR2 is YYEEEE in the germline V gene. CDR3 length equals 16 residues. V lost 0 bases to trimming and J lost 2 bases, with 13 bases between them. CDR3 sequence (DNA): TGTGCCAGCAGCTTGGGTCGCGGGTCATCCACAGATACGCAGTATTTT. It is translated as CASSLGRGSSTDTQYF. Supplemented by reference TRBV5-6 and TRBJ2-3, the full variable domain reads DAGVTQSPTHLIKTRGQQVTLRCSPKSGHDTVSWYQQALGQGPQFIFQYYEEEERQRGNFPDRFSGHQFPNYSSELNVNALLLGDSALYLCASSLGRGSSTDTQYFGPGTRLTVL.

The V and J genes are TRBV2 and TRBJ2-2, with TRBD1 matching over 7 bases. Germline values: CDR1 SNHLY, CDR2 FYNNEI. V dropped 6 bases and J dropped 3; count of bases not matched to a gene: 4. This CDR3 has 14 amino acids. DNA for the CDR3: TGTGCCAGCAGACGGGACAGCTACACCGGGGAGCTGTTTTTT. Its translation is CASRRDSYTGELFF.

CDR3 residues: CASSSPGLGAYEQYF. The CDR3 nucleotides read TGTGCCAGCAGTTCCCCGGGACTAGGGGCCTACGAGCAGTACTTC. The J gene is TRBJ2-7, the V gene TRBV27, with 8 bases that match TRBD2. The CDR3 is 15 residues long. V lost 4 bases, J lost 2 bases, and 7 bases stayed unmatched. Germline V gene sequence: CDR1 MNHEY, CDR2 SMNVEV (reference sequence).

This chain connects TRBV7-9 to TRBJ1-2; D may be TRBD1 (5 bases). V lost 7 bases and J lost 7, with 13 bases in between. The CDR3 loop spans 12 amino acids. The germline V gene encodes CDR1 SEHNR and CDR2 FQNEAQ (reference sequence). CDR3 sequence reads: CASNWGGAGYTF. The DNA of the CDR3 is TGTGCCAGCAACTGGGGAGGGGCTGGCTACACCTTC.

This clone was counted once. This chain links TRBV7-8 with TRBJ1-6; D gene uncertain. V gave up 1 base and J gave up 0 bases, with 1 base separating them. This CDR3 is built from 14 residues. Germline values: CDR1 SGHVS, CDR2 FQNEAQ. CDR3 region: CASSLGSYNSPLHF. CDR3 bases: TGTGCCAGCAGCTTAGGCTCCTATAATTCACCCCTCCACTTT. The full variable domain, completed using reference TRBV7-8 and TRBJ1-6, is GAGVSQSPRYKVAKRGQDVALRCDPISGHVSLFWYQQALGQGPEFLTYFQNEAQLDKSGLPSDRFFAERPEGSVSTLKIQRTQQEDSAVYLCASSLGSYNSPLHFGNGTRLTVT.

For the CDR3, the DNA is TGTGCCAGCACCCCGTGGGGGCGGATTGACACCGGGGAGCTGTTTTTT. It specifies CASTPWGRIDTGELFF. The chain uses TRBV2 and TRBJ2-2; maybe TRBD1 (6 bases). Germline CDR1 is SNHLY and CDR2 is FYNNEI. Trimming left V 7 bases short and J 3 bases short, with 18 bases between. This CDR3 is built from 16 residues.

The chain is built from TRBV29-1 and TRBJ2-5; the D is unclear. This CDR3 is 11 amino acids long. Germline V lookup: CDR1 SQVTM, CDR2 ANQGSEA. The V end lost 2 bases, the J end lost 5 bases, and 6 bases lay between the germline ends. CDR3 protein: CSVEYVETQYF. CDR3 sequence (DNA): TGCAGCGTTGAATACGTGGAGACCCAGTACTTC.

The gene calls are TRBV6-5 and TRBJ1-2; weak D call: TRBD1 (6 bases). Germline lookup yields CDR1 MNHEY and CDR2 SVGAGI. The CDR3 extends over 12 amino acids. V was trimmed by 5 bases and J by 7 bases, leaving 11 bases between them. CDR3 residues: CASSAGVGGYTF. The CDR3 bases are TGTGCCAGCAGTGCAGGGGTGGGTGGCTACACCTTC.

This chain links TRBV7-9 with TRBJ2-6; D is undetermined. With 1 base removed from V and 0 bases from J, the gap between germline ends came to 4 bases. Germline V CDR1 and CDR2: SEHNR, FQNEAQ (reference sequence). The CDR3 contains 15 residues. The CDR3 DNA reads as TGTGCCAGCAGCTTAGAGGGCTCTGGGGCCAACGTCCTGACTTTC. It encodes CASSLEGSGANVLTF.

The CDR3 nucleotides are TGTGCCAGCAGCCGTGGGACCGACGAGCAGTACTTC. This translates into CASSRGTDEQYF. The chain is built from TRBV5-4 and TRBJ2-7, with D perhaps given as TRBD1 or TRBD2 (5 bases each). CDR1 is SGHNT and CDR2 is YYREEE in the germline V gene (reference sequence). Trimming took off 4 bases at V and 5 bases at J, with 10 bases between the two ends. The CDR3 has 12 amino acids.

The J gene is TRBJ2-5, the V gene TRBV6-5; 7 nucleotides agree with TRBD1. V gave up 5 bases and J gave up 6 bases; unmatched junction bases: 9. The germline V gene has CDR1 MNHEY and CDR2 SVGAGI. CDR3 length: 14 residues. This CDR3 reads CASSPLQGTKTQYF. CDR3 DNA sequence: TGTGCCAGCAGTCCTCTACAGGGGACGAAGACCCAGTACTTC.

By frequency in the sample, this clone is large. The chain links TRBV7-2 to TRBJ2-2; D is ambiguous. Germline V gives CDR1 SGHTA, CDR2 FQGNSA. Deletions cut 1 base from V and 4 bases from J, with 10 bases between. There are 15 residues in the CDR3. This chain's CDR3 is CASSLVSGGTGELFF. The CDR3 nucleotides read TGTGCCAGCAGCTTAGTGTCCGGCGGCACCGGGGAGCTGTTTTTT.

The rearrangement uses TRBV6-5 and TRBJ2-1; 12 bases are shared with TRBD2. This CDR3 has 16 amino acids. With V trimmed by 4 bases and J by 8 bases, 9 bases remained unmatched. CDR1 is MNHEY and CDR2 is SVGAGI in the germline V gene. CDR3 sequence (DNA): TGTGCCAGCAGTTTCCTAGCGGGGGGGCCAATAGATGAGCAGTTCTTC. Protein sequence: CASSFLAGGPIDEQFF.

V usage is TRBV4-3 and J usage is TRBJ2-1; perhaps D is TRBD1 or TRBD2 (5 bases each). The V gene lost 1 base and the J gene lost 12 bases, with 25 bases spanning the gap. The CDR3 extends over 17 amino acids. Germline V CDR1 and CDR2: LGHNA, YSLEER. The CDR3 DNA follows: TGCGCCAGCAGCCAAGGAAGAGGGACGGCGGTCTCTGGTGTGCAGTTCTTC. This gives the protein CASSQGRGTAVSGVQFF.

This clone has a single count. The CDR3 DNA sequence: TGTGCCAGCAGCTTCCGGACAGGGGGCTTCGACGAGCAGTACTTC. Encoded protein: CASSFRTGGFDEQYF. The chain uses TRBV7-2 and TRBJ2-7; 11 nucleotides align to TRBD1. The trim removed 3 bases at V and 5 bases at J, leaving 6 bases unmatched. Germline CDR1 is SGHTA and CDR2 is FQGNSA. This CDR3 has 15 amino acids.

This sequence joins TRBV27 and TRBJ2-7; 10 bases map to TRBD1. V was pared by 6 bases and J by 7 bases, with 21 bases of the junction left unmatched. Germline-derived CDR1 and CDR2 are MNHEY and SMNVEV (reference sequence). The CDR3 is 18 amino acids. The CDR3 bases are TGTGCCAGCAGCCTCCCTTACCCCGGGACAGGGGCTCGGAAGGAGCAGTACTTC. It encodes CASSLPYPGTGARKEQYF.

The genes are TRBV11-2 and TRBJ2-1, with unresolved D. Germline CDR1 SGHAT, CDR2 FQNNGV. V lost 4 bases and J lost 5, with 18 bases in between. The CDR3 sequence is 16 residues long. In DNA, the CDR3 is TGTGCCAGCAGCTCTCGAGGACCCCTCCGTAACAATGAGCAGTTCTTC. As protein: CASSSRGPLRNNEQFF.

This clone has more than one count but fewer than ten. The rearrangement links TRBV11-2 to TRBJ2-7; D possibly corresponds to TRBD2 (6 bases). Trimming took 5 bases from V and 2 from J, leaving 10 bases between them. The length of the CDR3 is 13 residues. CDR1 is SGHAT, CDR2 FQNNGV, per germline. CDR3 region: CASSPQRAYEQYF. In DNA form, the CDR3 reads TGTGCCAGCAGCCCCCAGCGGGCCTACGAGCAGTACTTC.

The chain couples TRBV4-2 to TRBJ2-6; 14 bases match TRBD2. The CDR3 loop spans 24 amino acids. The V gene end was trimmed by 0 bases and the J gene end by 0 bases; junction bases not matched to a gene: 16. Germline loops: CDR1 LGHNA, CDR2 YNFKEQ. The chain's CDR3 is CASSQDRPGTSGSIPGSGANVLTF. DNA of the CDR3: TGTGCCAGCAGCCAAGATAGGCCCGGGACTAGCGGGAGTATACCTGGCTCTGGGGCCAACGTCCTGACTTTC.

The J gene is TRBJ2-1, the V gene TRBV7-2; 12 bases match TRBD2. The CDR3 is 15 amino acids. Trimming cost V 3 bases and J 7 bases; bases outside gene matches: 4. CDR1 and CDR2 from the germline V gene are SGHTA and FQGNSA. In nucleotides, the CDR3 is TGTGCCAGCAGCTTCCTAGCGGGGGGGCCTAATGAGCAGTTCTTC. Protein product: CASSFLAGGPNEQFF.

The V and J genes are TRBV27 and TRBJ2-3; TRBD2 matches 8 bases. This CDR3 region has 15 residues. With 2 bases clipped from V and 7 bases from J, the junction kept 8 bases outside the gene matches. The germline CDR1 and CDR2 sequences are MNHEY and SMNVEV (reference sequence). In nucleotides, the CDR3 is TGTGCCAGCAGTTTAAGACTAGCGTTTCGAAATACGCAGTATTTT. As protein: CASSLRLAFRNTQYF.

CDR3 loop: CASSLLGSIQETQYF. For the CDR3, the DNA is TGTGCCAGCAGCTTACTGGGCAGTATCCAAGAGACCCAGTACTTC. V is TRBV7-9 and J is TRBJ2-5; no clear D. The germline V and J ends were trimmed by 2 bases and 1 base, with 11 bases remaining between them. The CDR3 consists of 15 residues. Germline V gene lookup returns CDR1 SEHNR and CDR2 FQNEAQ (reference sequence).

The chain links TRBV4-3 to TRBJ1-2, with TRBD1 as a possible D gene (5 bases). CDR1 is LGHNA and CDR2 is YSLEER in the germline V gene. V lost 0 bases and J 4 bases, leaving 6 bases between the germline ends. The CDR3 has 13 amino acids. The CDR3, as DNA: TGCGCCAGCAGCCAAGAGAGGGGCTATGGCTACACCTTC. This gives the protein CASSQERGYGYTF.

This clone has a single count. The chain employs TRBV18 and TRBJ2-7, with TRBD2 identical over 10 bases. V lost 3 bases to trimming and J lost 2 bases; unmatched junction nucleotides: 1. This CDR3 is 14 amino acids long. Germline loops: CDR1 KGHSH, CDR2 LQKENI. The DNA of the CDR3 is TGTGCCAGCTCACCTGGACTAGCGGCCTACGAGCAGTACTTC. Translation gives CASSPGLAAYEQYF.